Sequencing of this TCR beta chain was carried out in a study of cytomegalovirus exposure and HLA in healthy donors. V gave up 0 bases and J gave up 4 bases, with 16 bases separating them. The CDR3 extends over 16 amino acids. Germline CDR1 reads SGHRS; CDR2 reads YFSETQ. Use of 60 Vbeta and 13 Jbeta primers characterized the PCR. Using immunoSEQ multiplex PCR, the repertoire was profiled, and TCRdb retains in-frame clones only, with some absent. The table has 100,000 to 150,000 clones, 80% seen once. Sequencing input: PBMCs. This TCR came from a woman between 40 and 55 years old in good health and CMV-seronegative. This rearrangement joins TRBV5-1 to TRBJ1-1, with D uncertain. The CDR3, as DNA: TGCGCCAGCAGCTTGGGGGAGTACTCCGGGGTCACTGAAGCTTTCTTT. It encodes CASSLGEYSGVTEAFF.